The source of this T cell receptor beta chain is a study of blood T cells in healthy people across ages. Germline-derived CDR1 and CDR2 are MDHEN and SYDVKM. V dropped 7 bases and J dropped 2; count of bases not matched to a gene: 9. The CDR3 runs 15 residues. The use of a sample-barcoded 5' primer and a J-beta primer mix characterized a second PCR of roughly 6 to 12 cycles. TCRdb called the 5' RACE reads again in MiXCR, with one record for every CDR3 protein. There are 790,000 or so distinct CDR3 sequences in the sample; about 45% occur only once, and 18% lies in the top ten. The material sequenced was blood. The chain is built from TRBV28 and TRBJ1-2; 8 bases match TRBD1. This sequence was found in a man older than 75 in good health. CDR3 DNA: TGTGCCAGCATCGAATTACGACAGGGGAACTATGGCTACACCTTC. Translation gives CASIELRQGNYGYTF.